This TCR beta chain was documented in a study of neurological immune-mediated disorders. Study-wide findings and caveats: Multiple sclerosis patients had less TCR clonal expansion than even healthy controls, unlike HTLV-1-associated myelopathy.

There are many counts of this clonotype. Its target is not known. TCRdb itself ran the 5' RACE reads through MiXCR, one entry per CDR3 protein. Of approximately 40,000 distinct CDR3 sequences in the sample, 3.5% to 4% are singletons; the top ten hold roughly 2%. This CDR3 contains 15 residues. The V gene's germline CDR1 is SGDLS and CDR2 YYNGEE. V was pared by 4 bases and J by 0 bases, with 13 bases between. Material: PBMCs. The chain carries TRBV9 and TRBJ1-2; D is uncertain. The clonotype originates from a young man with multiple sclerosis. This chain's CDR3 is CASSPPWGANYGYTF. CDR3 nucleotide sequence: TGTGCCAGCAGCCCCCCGTGGGGTGCTAACTATGGCTACACCTTC. The whole variable domain, remainder taken from reference TRBV9 and TRBJ1-2, is DSGVTQTPKHLITATGQRVTLRCSPRSGDLSVYWYQQSLDQGLQFLIQYYNGEERAKGNILERFSAQQFPDLHSELNLSSLELGDSALYFCASSPPWGANYGYTFGSGTRLTVV.